This TCR beta chain was identified in a study of blood T cell repertoires in COVID-19. This clone appeared once. Measured with immunoSEQ multiplex PCR; TCRdb has only the in-frame clones, and not every one. Of approximately 400,000 clones detected, about nine tenths appear once; the ten largest clones hold approximately 12%. Deletions cut 6 bases from V and 7 bases from J, with 10 bases between. Germline CDR1 reads DFQATT; CDR2 reads SNEGSKA (reference sequence). The CDR3 totals 10 residues. J is TRBJ2-7 and V is TRBV20-1; no reliable D call. Sequencing input: peripheral blood. This clonotype originated in a woman between 50 and 59 years old with COVID-19, enrolled during active disease. The chain's CDR3 is CSAFVGEQYF. The CDR3 nucleotides are TGCAGTGCCTTTGTCGGGGAGCAGTACTTC.